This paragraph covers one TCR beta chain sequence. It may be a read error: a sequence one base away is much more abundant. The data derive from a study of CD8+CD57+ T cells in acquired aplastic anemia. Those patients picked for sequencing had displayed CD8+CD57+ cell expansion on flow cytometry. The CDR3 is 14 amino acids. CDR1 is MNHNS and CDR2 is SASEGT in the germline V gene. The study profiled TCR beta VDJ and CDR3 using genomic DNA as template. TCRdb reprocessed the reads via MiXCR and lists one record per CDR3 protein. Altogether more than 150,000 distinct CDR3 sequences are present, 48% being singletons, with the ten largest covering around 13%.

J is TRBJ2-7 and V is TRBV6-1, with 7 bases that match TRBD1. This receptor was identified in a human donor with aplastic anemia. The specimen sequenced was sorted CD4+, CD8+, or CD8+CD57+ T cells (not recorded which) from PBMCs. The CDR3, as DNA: TGTGCCAGCAGCACCGGGACAGAACCCTACGACCAGTACTTC. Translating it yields CASSTGTEPYDQYF.